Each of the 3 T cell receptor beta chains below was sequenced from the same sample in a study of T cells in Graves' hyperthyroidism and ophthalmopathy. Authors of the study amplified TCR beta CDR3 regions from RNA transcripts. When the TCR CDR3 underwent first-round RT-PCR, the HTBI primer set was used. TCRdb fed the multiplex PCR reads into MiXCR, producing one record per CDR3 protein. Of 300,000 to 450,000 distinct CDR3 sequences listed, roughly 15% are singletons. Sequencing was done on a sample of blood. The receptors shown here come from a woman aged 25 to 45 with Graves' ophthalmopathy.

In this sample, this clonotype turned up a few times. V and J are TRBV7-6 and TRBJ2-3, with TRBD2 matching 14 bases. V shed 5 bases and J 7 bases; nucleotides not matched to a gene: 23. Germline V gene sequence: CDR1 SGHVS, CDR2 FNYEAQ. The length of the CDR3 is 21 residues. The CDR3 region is CASSRPLKGTSGGPEANTQYF. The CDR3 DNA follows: TGTGCCAGCAGCCGACCTCTCAAAGGGACTAGCGGGGGACCCGAGGCGAATACGCAGTATTTT. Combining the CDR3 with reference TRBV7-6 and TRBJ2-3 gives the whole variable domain GAGVSQSPRYKVTKRGQDVALRCDPISGHVSLYWYRQALGQGPEFLTYFNYEAQQDKSGLPNDRFSAERPEGSISTLTIQRTEQRDSAMYRCASSRPLKGTSGGPEANTQYFGPGTRLTVL.

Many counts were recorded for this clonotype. The CDR3 DNA reads TGTGCCAGCAGCGGCCCGGGCAGGGTACGCACCGGGGAGCTGTTTTTT. Amino acids: CASSGPGRVRTGELFF. The chain carries TRBV28 and TRBJ2-2; tentatively, D is TRBD1 (5 bases). V was cut by 6 bases and J by 4 bases, with 18 bases left in between. CDR1 is MDHEN, CDR2 SYDVKM, per germline. The CDR3 covers 16 residues.

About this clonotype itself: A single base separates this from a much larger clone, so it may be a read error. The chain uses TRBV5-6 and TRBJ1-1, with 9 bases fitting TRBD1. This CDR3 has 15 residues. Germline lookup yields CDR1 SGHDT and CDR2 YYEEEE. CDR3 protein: CVSSLGQGLRTEAFF. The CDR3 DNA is TGTGTCAGCAGCTTGGGACAGGGCCTCCGGACTGAAGCTTTCTTT.